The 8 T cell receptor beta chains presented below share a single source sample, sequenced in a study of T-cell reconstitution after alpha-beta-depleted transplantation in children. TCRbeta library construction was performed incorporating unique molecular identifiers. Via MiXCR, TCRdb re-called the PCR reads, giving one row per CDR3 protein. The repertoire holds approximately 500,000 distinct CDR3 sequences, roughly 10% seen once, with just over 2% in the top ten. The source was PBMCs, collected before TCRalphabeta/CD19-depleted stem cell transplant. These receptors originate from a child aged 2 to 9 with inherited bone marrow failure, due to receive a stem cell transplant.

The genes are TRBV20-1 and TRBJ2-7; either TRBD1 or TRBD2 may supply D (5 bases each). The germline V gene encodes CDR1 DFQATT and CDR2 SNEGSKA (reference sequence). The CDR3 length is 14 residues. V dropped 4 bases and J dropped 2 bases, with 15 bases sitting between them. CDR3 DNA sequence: TGCAGTGCTACCCAGGGACGGCGGGCCTACGAGCAGTACTTC. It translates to CSATQGRRAYEQYF.

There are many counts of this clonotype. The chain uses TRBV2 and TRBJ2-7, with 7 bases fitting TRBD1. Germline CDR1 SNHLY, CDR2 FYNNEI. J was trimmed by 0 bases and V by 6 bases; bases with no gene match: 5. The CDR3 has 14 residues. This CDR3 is CASRSDRASYEQYF. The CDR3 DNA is TGTGCCAGCAGATCAGACAGGGCCTCCTACGAGCAGTACTTC. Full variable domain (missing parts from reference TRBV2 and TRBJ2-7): EPEVTQTPSHQVTQMGQEVILRCVPISNHLYFYWYRQILGQKVEFLVSFYNNEISEKSEIFDDQFSVERPDGSNFTLKIRSTKLEDSAMYFCASRSDRASYEQYFGPGTRLTVT.

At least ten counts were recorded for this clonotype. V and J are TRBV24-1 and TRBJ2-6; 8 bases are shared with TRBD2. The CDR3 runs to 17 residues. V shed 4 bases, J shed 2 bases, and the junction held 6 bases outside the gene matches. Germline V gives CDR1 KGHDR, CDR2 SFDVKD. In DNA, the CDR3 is TGTGCCACCAGTGACCCCCGGGGGGGGCCTGGGGCCAACGTCCTGACTTTC. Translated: CATSDPRGGPGANVLTF.

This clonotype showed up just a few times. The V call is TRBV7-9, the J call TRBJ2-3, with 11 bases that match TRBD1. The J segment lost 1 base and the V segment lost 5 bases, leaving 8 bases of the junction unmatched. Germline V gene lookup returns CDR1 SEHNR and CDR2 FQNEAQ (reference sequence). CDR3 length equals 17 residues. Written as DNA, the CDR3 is TGTGCCAGCAGCCGGGACAGGGGGATAGACGGCACAGATACGCAGTATTTT. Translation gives CASSRDRGIDGTDTQYF.

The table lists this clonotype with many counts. For the CDR3, the DNA is TGCAGTGCGCTTGGACAGGGGGCCGAGACCCAGTACTTC. It encodes CSALGQGAETQYF. The chain couples TRBV20-1 to TRBJ2-5, with TRBD1 matching over 11 bases. V trimming: 6 bases; J trimming: 5 bases; junction bases outside the gene matches: 5. The CDR3 runs to 13 residues. Germline-derived CDR1 and CDR2 are DFQATT and SNEGSKA (reference sequence).

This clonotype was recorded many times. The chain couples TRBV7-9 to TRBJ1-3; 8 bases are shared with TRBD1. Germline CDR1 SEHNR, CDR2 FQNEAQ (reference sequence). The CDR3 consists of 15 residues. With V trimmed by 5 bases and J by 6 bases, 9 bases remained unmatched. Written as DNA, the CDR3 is TGTGCCAGCAGCCCCCACGCAGGGGGCCTAAACACCATATATTTT. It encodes CASSPHAGGLNTIYF.

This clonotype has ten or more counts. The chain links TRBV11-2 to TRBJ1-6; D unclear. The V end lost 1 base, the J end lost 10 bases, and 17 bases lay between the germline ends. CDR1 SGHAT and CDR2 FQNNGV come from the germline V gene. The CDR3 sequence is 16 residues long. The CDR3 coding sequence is TGTGCCAGCAGCTTAGGGAGATCTGTGGAATGGTCACCCCTCCACTTT. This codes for CASSLGRSVEWSPLHF.

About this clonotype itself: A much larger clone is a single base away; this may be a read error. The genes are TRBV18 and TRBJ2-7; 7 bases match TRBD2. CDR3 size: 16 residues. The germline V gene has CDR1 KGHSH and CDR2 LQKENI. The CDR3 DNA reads TGTGCCAGCTCCCAGCAGATAGCGGGCCCAGCCTACGAGCAGTCCTTC. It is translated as CASSQQIAGPAYEQSF.